A single sample gave rise to the 16 T cell receptor beta chains below, sequenced in a study of blood T cell repertoires in COVID-19. Assay: immunoSEQ multiplex PCR; the TCRdb copy retains only in-frame clones and omits some. The sample holds about 88,000 clones; around nine tenths are singletons and the top ten take around 3%. Source material: peripheral blood. Source of these receptors: a woman older than 75 with acute or convalescent COVID-19.

The CDR3 spells CASSPTSNTGELFF. DNA for the CDR3: TGCGCCAGCAGCCCTACTTCTAACACCGGGGAGCTGTTTTTT. The V gene is TRBV4-1, the J gene TRBJ2-2; D gene unclear. CDR1 and CDR2 (germline): MGHRA, YSYEKL. V gave up 4 bases and J gave up 2 bases, with 8 bases separating them. This CDR3 has 14 residues.

This chain links TRBV10-3 with TRBJ1-2, with D possibly being TRBD1 (5 bases). The germline gives CDR1 ENHRY, CDR2 SYGVKD. V was shortened by 6 bases and J by 0 bases, with 14 bases between the two germline ends. The CDR3 has 15 amino acids. The CDR3: CAIREGQSANYGYTF. For the CDR3, the DNA is TGTGCCATCAGGGAGGGGCAATCCGCTAACTATGGCTACACCTTC.

The chain uses TRBV5-1 and TRBJ1-2; 7 bases are a match to TRBD1. In germline, CDR1 is SGHRS, CDR2 YFSETQ. The CDR3 is made up of 16 amino acids. With 0 bases clipped from V and 1 base from J, the junction kept 6 bases outside the gene matches. CDR3: CASSLEGRGDNYGYTF. The CDR3 nucleotides are TGCGCCAGCAGCTTGGAGGGCAGGGGGGATAACTATGGCTACACCTTC.

The chain has TRBV6-5 and TRBJ1-3; 7 positions agree with TRBD1. The V gene end was trimmed by 5 bases and the J gene end by 4 bases; junction bases not matched to a gene: 2. CDR3 length: 13 residues. CDR1 MNHEY and CDR2 SVGAGI come from the germline V gene. The CDR3 sequence: CASSKGAGNTIYF. The CDR3 region has the DNA TGTGCCAGCAGTAAGGGGGCCGGAAACACCATATATTTT.

This clone has just one count. The rearrangement uses TRBV7-2 and TRBJ2-3; the D gene is possibly TRBD2 (7 bases). The CDR3 spans 15 residues. Germline CDR1 SGHTA, CDR2 FQGNSA. V dropped 1 base and J dropped 5 bases, with 13 bases sitting between them. Written as DNA, the CDR3 is TGTGCCAGCAGCTTAGGGCGGGGGCCGGAAGATACGCAGTATTTT. Its translation: CASSLGRGPEDTQYF.

The chain links TRBV19 to TRBJ1-2, with 8 positions matching TRBD1. V trimming: 5 bases; J trimming: 4 bases; junction bases outside the gene matches: 9. The germline V gene encodes CDR1 LNHDA and CDR2 SQIVND (reference sequence). The CDR3 runs to 15 residues. CDR3 residues: CASSRGDRPSYGYTF. The CDR3 coding sequence is TGTGCCAGTAGTCGGGGGGACAGGCCCTCCTATGGCTACACCTTC.

This rearrangement joins TRBV6-2 or TRBV6-3 to TRBJ2-5, with TRBD2 matching 8 bases. The ends lost 0 bases at V and 2 bases at J; junction bases unmatched: 5. The CDR3 has 16 residues. The germline V gene has CDR1 MNHEY and CDR2 SVGEGT. The CDR3 loop reads CASSYSIVAGQETQYF. CDR3 coding DNA: TGTGCCAGCAGTTACTCTATAGTAGCGGGGCAAGAGACCCAGTACTTC.

V is TRBV5-1 and J is TRBJ2-5, with 8 bases lining up with TRBD2. Germline V gene lookup returns CDR1 SGHRS and CDR2 YFSETQ. Trimming removed 0 bases from V and 2 bases from J; junction bases left unmatched: 6. CDR3 length: 16 amino acids. CDR3 loop: CASSLEAGGGQETQYF. Here the CDR3 DNA reads TGCGCCAGCAGCTTGGAGGCGGGAGGAGGTCAAGAGACCCAGTACTTC.

The chain combines TRBV6-5 with TRBJ1-6; D perhaps matches TRBD1 (6 bases). This CDR3 region has 14 residues. The ends were cut back, 5 bases at V and 8 bases at J, with 13 bases in the middle. The V gene's germline CDR1 is MNHEY and CDR2 SVGAGI. The CDR3 coding sequence is TGTGCCAGCAGTCGCACAGGGCTGGATTCACCCCTCCACTTT. Translated: CASSRTGLDSPLHF.

The V gene is TRBV7-2, the J gene TRBJ1-5; perhaps TRBD1 as D (5 bases). The germline V gene encodes CDR1 SGHTA and CDR2 FQGNSA. V lost 5 bases to trimming and J lost 3 bases, with 14 bases between them. The CDR3 runs to 15 residues. This CDR3 is CASSPQGNLNQPQHF. The CDR3 bases are TGTGCCAGCAGCCCCCAGGGTAACCTCAATCAGCCCCAGCATTTT.

In DNA form, the CDR3 reads TGTGCCAGCAGCTTCCAGGGGATGAGCTCCTACGAGCAGTACTTC. This gives the protein CASSFQGMSSYEQYF. The chain employs TRBV11-1 and TRBJ2-7, with D possibly being TRBD1 (6 bases). There are 15 residues in the CDR3. The V end was cut by 3 bases, the J end by 0 bases, with 12 bases between. CDR1 and CDR2 from the germline V gene are SGHAT and FQDESV (reference sequence).

The chain recombines TRBV28 with TRBJ1-6; 9 bases map to TRBD1. Germline V CDR1 and CDR2: MDHEN, SYDVKM. After removal of 5 bases from V and 11 bases from J, the junction contained 10 bases not matched to a gene. The CDR3 runs 15 residues. The CDR3 protein is CASSPTWTGVAPLHF. CDR3 DNA sequence: TGTGCCAGCAGTCCTACGTGGACAGGGGTGGCACCCCTCCACTTT.

The rearrangement uses TRBV7-9 and TRBJ1-5; D gene uncertain. Germline V gene lookup returns CDR1 SEHNR and CDR2 FQNEAQ (reference sequence). The CDR3 extends over 12 amino acids. The ends were cut back, 5 bases at V and 9 bases at J, with 11 bases in the middle. DNA for the CDR3: TGTGCCAGCAGCGAGAACGCGGGGCCCCAGCATTTT. Translating it yields CASSENAGPQHF.

In its sample, this clone was seen a few times. V and J are TRBV11-3 and TRBJ2-5; 8 bases agree with TRBD2. From germline, CDR1 is SGHNT and CDR2 YENEEA. Trimming at V came to 4 bases and at J to 3 bases, leaving 1 base not matched to a gene. The CDR3 spans 13 residues. CDR3 DNA: TGTGCCAGCAGCTCGGGGGGGAAAGAGACCCAGTACTTC. As protein: CASSSGGKETQYF.

This clone was recorded once. The V call is TRBV6-2 or TRBV6-3, the J call TRBJ1-2; D not resolved. The germline V and J ends were trimmed by 2 bases and 4 bases, with 11 bases remaining between them. This CDR3 region has 14 residues. Germline V gene sequence: CDR1 MNHEY, CDR2 SVGEGT. CDR3 nucleotides: TGTGCCAGCAGTTACGGAGGCACCTCCTATGGCTACACCTTC. It specifies CASSYGGTSYGYTF.

This clone was seen a few times. The genes are TRBV10-2 and TRBJ2-1, with 9 bases identical to TRBD2. This CDR3 has 16 residues. Germline assignment: CDR1 WSHSY and CDR2 SAAADI. Trimming at V came to 2 bases and at J to 6 bases, leaving 8 bases not matched to a gene. CDR3 nucleotide sequence: TGCGCCAGCAGTGAGGACGCGGGGGGGCACATCAATGAGCAGTTCTTC. This sequence encodes CASSEDAGGHINEQFF.